What follows describes a single TCR beta chain. Its cognate antigen is unknown. The data were obtained in a study of cytomegalovirus exposure and HLA in healthy donors. Turning to the study itself: The study's early data release held about 85 million unique TCRs from HLA-typed donors. Study results and caveats: Later analysis found that TCR beta chains associated with HLA were more clonally expanded than other, equally common chains. TRBV6-2, TRBV6-3 and some other V segments were excluded as indistinguishable.

The germline V and J ends were trimmed by 7 bases and 8 bases, with 21 bases remaining between them. Per the germline V gene, CDR1 is SGHAT and CDR2 is FQNNGV. The CDR3 extends over 15 amino acids. Researchers ran the PCR with 60 Vbeta and 13 Jbeta primers. Produced via immunoSEQ multiplex PCR; TCRdb's table is partial and in-frame only. The sample lists approximately 150,000 clones, about four fifths occurring once. The origin of this receptor is a man between 45 and 60 years old in good health and CMV-seropositive. The chain links TRBV11-2 to TRBJ2-1, with D maybe TRBD2 (6 bases). Sequencing input: PBMCs. CDR3 sequence (DNA): TGTGCCAGCAACTACGGGACTTTCCTTACTGATGAGCAGTTCTTC. This encodes CASNYGTFLTDEQFF.